Listed below are T cell receptor beta chains from one sample, sequenced in a study of control samples from healthy donors and cancer patients. Here immunoSEQ multiplex PCR was the method, and the copy in TCRdb shows in-frame clones only, minus some. Found here are more than 85,000 clones, roughly 91% of them singletons; the top ten hold approximately 15%. The sequencing sample was made of blood. These receptors all stem from a woman aged 45-59 years in good health. The CDR3 runs from the conserved cysteine through the conserved F or W. D genes are given only for firm matches. Clone size appears in some rows only: once, few, many, or a class for an expanded clone.

J gene	V gene	D gene	clone size	CDR3 protein	CDR3 DNA
TRBJ1-5	TRBV6-5	-	-	CASSYSGSGNQPQHF	TGTGCCAGCAGCTACTCCGGGAGTGGCAATCAGCCCCAGCATTTT
TRBJ2-3	TRBV27	-	once	CASSPLLLAPTDTQYF	TGTGCCAGCAGTCCCTTGCTATTAGCACCCACAGATACGCAGTATTTT
TRBJ2-7	TRBV5-6	-	-	CASSSRQFPSEQYF	TGTGCCAGCAGCTCGCGACAGTTCCCTAGCGAGCAGTACTTC
TRBJ2-3	TRBV11-3	-	-	CASSPGPSTDTQYF	TGTGCCAGCAGCCCAGGGCCTAGCACAGATACGCAGTATTTT
TRBJ1-5	TRBV5-1	-	-	CATEDKQSYQPQHF	TGCGCCACCGAGGACAAACAATCCTATCAGCCCCAGCATTTT
TRBJ1-1	TRBV29-1	-	few	CSVEDREGWFMNTEAFF	TGCAGCGTTGAAGATCGGGAAGGGTGGTTCATGAACACTGAAGCTTTCTTT
TRBJ1-2	TRBV12-3/TRBV12-4	-	-	CASSRPDDYGYTF	TGTGCCAGCAGCCGGCCCGACGACTATGGCTACACCTTC
TRBJ2-1	TRBV18	TRBD2	-	CASSPGLAGSEQFF	TGTGCCAGCTCGCCGGGACTAGCGGGGTCTGAGCAGTTCTTC
TRBJ2-2	TRBV5-1	TRBD1	once	CASSTPKTGGNTGELFF	TGCGCCAGCAGCACCCCAAAGACAGGGGGGAACACCGGGGAGCTGTTTTTT
TRBJ1-1	TRBV3-1/TRBV3-2	-	-	CASSQDGQIQGGAFF	TGTGCCAGCAGCCAAGATGGCCAGATCCAAGGTGGAGCTTTCTTT
TRBJ1-5	TRBV27	-	-	CASSFSEHGIGQPQHF	TGTGCCAGCAGTTTTTCGGAACACGGAATAGGCCAGCCCCAGCATTTT
TRBJ2-2	TRBV4-1	-	-	CASSQEGGALAGELFF	TGCGCCAGCAGCCAAGAAGGAGGGGCTCTGGCCGGGGAGCTGTTTTTT
TRBJ1-2	TRBV5-5	-	-	CASSLDRTYGYTF	TGTGCCAGCAGCTTGGACAGGACCTATGGCTACACCTTC
TRBJ1-5	TRBV7-2	TRBD1	-	CASSLYATGVQPQHF	TGTGCCAGCAGCTTATATGCGACAGGGGTTCAGCCCCAGCATTTT
TRBJ2-3	TRBV3-1/TRBV3-2	TRBD2	-	CASSQDLTSGNTDTQYF	TGTGCCAGCAGCCAAGACTTGACTAGCGGTAACACAGATACGCAGTATTTT
TRBJ1-1	TRBV3-1/TRBV3-2	-	few	CASSPRAGENTEAFF	TGTGCCAGCAGCCCGCGCGCCGGAGAGAACACTGAAGCTTTCTTT
TRBJ1-5	TRBV28	-	-	CATGETYSNQPQHF	TGTGCCACAGGGGAAACTTATAGCAATCAGCCCCAGCATTTT
TRBJ2-5	TRBV5-5	TRBD1	-	CASSLSDRVGQETQYF	TGTGCCAGCAGCTTGTCAGACAGGGTTGGGCAAGAGACCCAGTACTTC
TRBJ1-1	TRBV18	-	-	CASSSMTGSSIGEAFF	TGTGCCAGCTCCTCAATGACGGGGTCTAGTATTGGTGAAGCTTTCTTT